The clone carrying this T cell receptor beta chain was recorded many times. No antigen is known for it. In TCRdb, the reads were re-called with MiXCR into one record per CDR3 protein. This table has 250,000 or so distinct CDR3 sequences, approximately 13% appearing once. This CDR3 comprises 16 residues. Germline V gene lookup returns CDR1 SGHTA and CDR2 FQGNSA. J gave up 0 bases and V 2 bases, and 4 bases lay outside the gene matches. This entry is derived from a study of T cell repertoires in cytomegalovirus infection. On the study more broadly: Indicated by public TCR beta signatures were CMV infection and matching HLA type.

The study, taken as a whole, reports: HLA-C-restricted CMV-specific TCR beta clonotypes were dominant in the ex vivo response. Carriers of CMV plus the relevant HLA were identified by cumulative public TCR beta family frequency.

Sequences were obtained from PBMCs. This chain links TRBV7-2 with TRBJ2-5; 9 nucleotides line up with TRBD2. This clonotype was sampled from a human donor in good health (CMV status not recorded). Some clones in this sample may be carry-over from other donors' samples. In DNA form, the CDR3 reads TGTGCCAGCAGCTTACCTAGCGGGGCGTACCAAGAGACCCAGTACTTC. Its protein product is CASSLPSGAYQETQYF.